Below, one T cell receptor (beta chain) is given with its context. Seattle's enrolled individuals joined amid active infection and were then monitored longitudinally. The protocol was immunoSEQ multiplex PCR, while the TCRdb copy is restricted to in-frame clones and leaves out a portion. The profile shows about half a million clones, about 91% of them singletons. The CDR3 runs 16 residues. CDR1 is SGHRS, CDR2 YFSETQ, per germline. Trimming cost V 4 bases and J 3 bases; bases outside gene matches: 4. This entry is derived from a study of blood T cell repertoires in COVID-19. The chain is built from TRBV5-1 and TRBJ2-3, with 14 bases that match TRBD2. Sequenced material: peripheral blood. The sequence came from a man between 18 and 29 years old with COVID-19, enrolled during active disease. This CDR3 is CASSQTSGRATDTQYF. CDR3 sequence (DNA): TGCGCCAGCAGCCAGACTAGCGGGAGGGCTACAGATACGCAGTATTTT.